The clone carrying this T cell receptor beta chain showed up just a few times. Antigen: not known. The data were taken from a study of T-cell memory formation after mild COVID-19. Turning to the study itself: The study found TCR clusters largely donor specific.

Regarding the study as a whole: A subset of responding clones appeared in pre-infection memory, suggesting cross-reactive memory joined. Day 37-peaking second-wave clones had unconfirmed SARS-CoV-2 specificity.

MiXCR, applied by TCRdb to the 5' RACE reads, yields one record per CDR3 protein. The sample lists 540,000 or so distinct CDR3 sequences, around 21% occurring once. The CDR3 length is 15 residues. Germline V gene lookup returns CDR1 LGHDT and CDR2 YNNKEL (reference sequence). V was clipped by 2 bases and J by 1 base, with 11 bases between them. Sequencing was done on a sample of PBMCs or a T cell subset sorted from them (not recorded which). The J gene is TRBJ1-1, the V gene TRBV3-1; D is possibly TRBD1 (6 bases). The clonotype originates from an adult woman who had mild COVID-19 (a few samples of this study predate the infection). Cell type and time point are not known. In DNA, the CDR3 is TGTGCCAGCAGCCAAAATACAGGGAGGAACACTGAAGCTTTCTTT. Amino acid sequence: CASSQNTGRNTEAFF.